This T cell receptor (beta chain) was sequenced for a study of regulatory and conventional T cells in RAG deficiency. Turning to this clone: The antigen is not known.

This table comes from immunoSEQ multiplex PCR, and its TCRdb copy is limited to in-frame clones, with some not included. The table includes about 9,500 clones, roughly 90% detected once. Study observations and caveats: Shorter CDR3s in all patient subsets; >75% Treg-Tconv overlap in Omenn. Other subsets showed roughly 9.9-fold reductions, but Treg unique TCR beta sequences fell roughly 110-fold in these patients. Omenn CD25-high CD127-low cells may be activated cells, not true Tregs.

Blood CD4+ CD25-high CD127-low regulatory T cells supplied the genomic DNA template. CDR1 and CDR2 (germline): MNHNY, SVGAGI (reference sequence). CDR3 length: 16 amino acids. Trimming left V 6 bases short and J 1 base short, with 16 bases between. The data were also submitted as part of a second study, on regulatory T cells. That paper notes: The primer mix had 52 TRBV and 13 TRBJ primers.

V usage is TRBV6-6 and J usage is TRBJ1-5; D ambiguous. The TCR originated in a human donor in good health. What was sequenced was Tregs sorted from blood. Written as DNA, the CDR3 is TGTGCCAGCAGGAAGGACCCAAAAGACAGCAATCAGCCCCAGCATTTT. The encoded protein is CASRKDPKDSNQPQHF.